Below are 20 T cell receptor beta chains sequenced from a single sample in a study of monozygotic twins with inflammatory bowel disease. No DNA is given; TCRdb re-called the 5' RACE reads and lists each CDR3 protein once. This sample carries approximately 120,000 distinct CDR3 sequences, with 9.5% to 15% going to the ten biggest clones. What was sequenced was blood. These receptors were obtained from a human donor with ulcerative colitis or Crohn's disease, or a healthy co-twin of an affected twin (not recorded which).

This CDR3 reads CAISEENRRLGNIQYF. The V and J genes are TRBV10-3 and TRBJ2-4. The length of the CDR3 is 16 residues. Germline V gene data show CDR1 as ENHRY and CDR2 as SYGVKD.

The chain has TRBV6-5 and TRBJ1-2. Germline V gene lookup returns CDR1 MNHEY and CDR2 SVGAGI. CDR3 length: 15 amino acids. CDR3: CASSYSLAAIIGYTF.

The V call is TRBV20-1, the J call TRBJ2-7; TCRdb selects TRBD2, and the lack of DNA leaves this call unchecked. Per the germline V gene, CDR1 is DFQATT and CDR2 is SNEGSKA (reference sequence). CDR3 length: 14 amino acids. The CDR3 is CSLASGTSSYEQYF.

The chain couples TRBV20-1 to TRBJ2-7; TCRdb designates TRBD2, a call that cannot be tested without DNA. CDR3 length: 15 amino acids. Germline loops: CDR1 DFQATT, CDR2 SNEGSKA (reference sequence). The CDR3: CSAAGLTSGSYEQYF.

V gene TRBV5-4 combines with J gene TRBJ2-5; TCRdb gives TRBD2 as the D gene, but with no DNA this cannot be confirmed. The length of the CDR3 is 17 residues. Looked up from germline, CDR1 is SGHNT and CDR2 is YYREEE (reference sequence). The CDR3 here is CASSLAIGSGVRETQYF.

The chain employs TRBV5-1 and TRBJ2-1; no DNA is available, so the TRBD1 call from TCRdb remains unchecked. Germline CDR1 and CDR2: SGHRS and YFSETQ. The CDR3 is 17 amino acids. CDR3 region: CASSRTTGRDSYNEQFF. The whole variable domain, remainder taken from reference TRBV5-1 and TRBJ2-1, is KAGVTQTPRYLIKTRGQQVTLSCSPISGHRSVSWYQQTPGQGLQFLFEYFSETQRNKGNFPGRFSGRQFSNSRSEMNVSTLELGDSALYLCASSRTTGRDSYNEQFFGPGTRLTVL.

This chain joins TRBV19 and TRBJ2-3; the TCRdb call, TRBD2, lacks DNA for checking. Germline CDR1 is LNHDA and CDR2 is SQIVND (reference sequence). This CDR3 comprises 17 residues. The CDR3 here is CASSIHEGRATGGTQYF.

V is TRBV6-6 and J is TRBJ1-2; TCRdb gives TRBD1 as the D gene, but with no DNA this cannot be confirmed. CDR1 is MNHNY, CDR2 SVGAGI, per germline (reference sequence). This CDR3 spans 14 amino acids. This chain's CDR3 is CASSHDRVDYGYTF.

This chain links TRBV19 with TRBJ2-7; TCRdb picks TRBD1, but there is no DNA to check that call. The CDR3 is 14 amino acids. Germline assignment: CDR1 LNHDA and CDR2 SQIVND (reference sequence). CDR3 region: CASSIRTGGYEQYF.

This chain uses TRBV12-5 with TRBJ1-5. This CDR3 contains 15 residues. Germline V gene data show CDR1 as LGHNT and CDR2 as FRNRAP. This CDR3 is CASGFAQGRGQPQHF.

This sequence joins TRBV20-1 and TRBJ1-1; checking the TCRdb D call of TRBD1 is not possible without DNA. The CDR3 contains 13 residues. Per germline, CDR1 DFQATT and CDR2 SNEGSKA (reference sequence). CDR3: CSAIRQGYTEAFF.

CDR3 residues: CASSTGGSGGPDTQYF. The V gene is TRBV11-2, the J gene TRBJ2-3; TCRdb selects TRBD2, and the lack of DNA leaves this call unchecked. CDR3 length equals 16 residues. CDR1 is SGHAT and CDR2 is FQNNGV in the germline V gene.

V gene TRBV25-1 combines with J gene TRBJ2-5. This CDR3 has 13 amino acids. CDR1 and CDR2 (germline): MGHDK, SYGVNS. This CDR3 is CASSEYEGETQYF.

The rearrangement joins TRBV29-1 to TRBJ1-2. The germline V gene encodes CDR1 SQVTM and CDR2 ANQGSEA. This CDR3 region has 12 residues. The CDR3 here is CSVGPARYGYNF.

This chain joins TRBV6-5 and TRBJ1-2; no DNA is available, so the TRBD1 call from TCRdb remains unchecked. In germline, CDR1 is MNHEY, CDR2 SVGAGI. The CDR3 extends over 15 amino acids. The CDR3 sequence is CASSIRQAEDYGYTF.

This chain connects TRBV12-3 or TRBV12-4 to TRBJ2-4; the TCRdb call, TRBD2, lacks DNA for checking. This CDR3 has 14 residues. CDR3 protein: CASSFSTGRDIQYF.

The gene calls are TRBV30 and TRBJ2-3. CDR1 is GTSNPN and CDR2 is SVGIG in the germline V gene (reference sequence). The CDR3 is made up of 11 amino acids. CDR3 residues: CAWSLADTQYF.

This sequence joins TRBV15 and TRBJ2-1; the TCRdb D gene call, TRBD2, has no DNA to confirm it. Germline V CDR1 and CDR2: LNHNV, YYDKDF (reference sequence). The CDR3 covers 17 residues. This CDR3 reads CATSSPRALAGDDEQFF.

This sequence joins TRBV15 and TRBJ2-7; checking the TCRdb D call of TRBD1 is not possible without DNA. Germline assignment: CDR1 LNHNV and CDR2 YYDKDF (reference sequence). This CDR3 is 15 amino acids long. CDR3 amino acids: CATSRDFSGGHEQYF.

V usage is TRBV7-3 and J usage is TRBJ1-1; the D gene TCRdb calls, TRBD1, cannot be checked with no DNA. This CDR3 spans 13 amino acids. Germline CDR1 reads SGHTA; CDR2 reads FQGTGA. The CDR3 spells CASSSQGDTEAFF.